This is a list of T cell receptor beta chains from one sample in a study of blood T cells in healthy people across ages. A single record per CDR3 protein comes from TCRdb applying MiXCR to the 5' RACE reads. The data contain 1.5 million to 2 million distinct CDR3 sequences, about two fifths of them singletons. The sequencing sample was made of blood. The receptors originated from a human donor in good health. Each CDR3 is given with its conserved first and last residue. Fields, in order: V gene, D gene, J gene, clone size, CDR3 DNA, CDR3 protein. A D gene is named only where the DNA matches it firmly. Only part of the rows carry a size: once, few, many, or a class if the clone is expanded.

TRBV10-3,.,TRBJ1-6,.,TGTGCCATCAGTGACGGCAGACATTCACCCCTCCACTTT,CAISDGRHSPLHF
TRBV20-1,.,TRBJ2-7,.,TGCAGTGCTAGAGTCCCACAGGTCCCGAGGTACGAGCAGTACTTC,CSARVPQVPRYEQYF
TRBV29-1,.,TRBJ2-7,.,TGCAGCGTTGAAGTCCCCAGCCCCGGGACCTACGAGCAGTACTTC,CSVEVPSPGTYEQYF
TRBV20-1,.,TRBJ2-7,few,TGCAGTGCTAGTGGAGGGGGAGGGAACGAGCAGTACTTC,CSASGGGGNEQYF
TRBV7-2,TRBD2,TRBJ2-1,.,TGTGCCAGCAGCTTAGCCGGTGGCGGGGGGGGGAATGAGCAGTTCTTC,CASSLAGGGGGNEQFF
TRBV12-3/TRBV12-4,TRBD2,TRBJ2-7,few,TGTGCCAGCAGTCTTGGACTAGCGGGGGGGCTCGAGCAGTACTTC,CASSLGLAGGLEQYF
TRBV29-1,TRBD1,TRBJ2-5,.,TGCAGCGTTGATGAGGGGGCTAAGACCCAGTACTTC,CSVDEGAKTQYF
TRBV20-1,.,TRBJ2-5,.,TGCAGTGGATCAATTGCCGCGAGAGGGACCCAGTACTTC,CSGSIAARGTQYF
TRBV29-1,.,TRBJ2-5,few,TGCAGCGTTTTTGAGGTGACCCAGTACTTC,CSVFEVTQYF
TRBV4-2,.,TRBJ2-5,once,TGTGCCAGCAGCTTCAGGGGCGGAGGATTCCAAGAGACCCAGTACTTC,CASSFRGGGFQETQYF
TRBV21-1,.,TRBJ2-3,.,TGTGCCAGCACCTCTAAAGCGAGCGGGGGAACAGATACGCAGTATTTT,CASTSKASGGTDTQYF
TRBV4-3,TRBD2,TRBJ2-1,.,TGCGCCAGCAGCCCTAGCGGGGGGACCTCCTACAATGAGCAGTTCTTC,CASSPSGGTSYNEQFF
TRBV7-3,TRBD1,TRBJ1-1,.,TGTGCCAGCAGCCGAAGGACAGGGTGGAACACTGAAGCTTTCTTT,CASSRRTGWNTEAFF
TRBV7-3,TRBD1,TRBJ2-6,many,TGTGCCAGCAGCTTAAGGGGGACAGGGGCAAGTGGGGCCAACGTCCTGACTTTC,CASSLRGTGASGANVLTF